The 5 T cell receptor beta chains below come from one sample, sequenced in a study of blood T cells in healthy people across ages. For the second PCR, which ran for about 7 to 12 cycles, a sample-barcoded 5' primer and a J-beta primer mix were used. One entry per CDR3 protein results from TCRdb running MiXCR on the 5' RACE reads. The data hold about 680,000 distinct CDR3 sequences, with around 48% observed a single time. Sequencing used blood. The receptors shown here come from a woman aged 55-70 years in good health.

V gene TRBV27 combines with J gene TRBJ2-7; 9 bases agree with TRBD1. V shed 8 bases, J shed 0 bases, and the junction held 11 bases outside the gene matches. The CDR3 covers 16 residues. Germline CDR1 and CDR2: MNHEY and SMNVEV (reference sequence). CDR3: CASRQGDYPSSYEQYF. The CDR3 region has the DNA TGTGCCAGCCGACAGGGGGACTATCCGAGCTCCTACGAGCAGTACTTC.

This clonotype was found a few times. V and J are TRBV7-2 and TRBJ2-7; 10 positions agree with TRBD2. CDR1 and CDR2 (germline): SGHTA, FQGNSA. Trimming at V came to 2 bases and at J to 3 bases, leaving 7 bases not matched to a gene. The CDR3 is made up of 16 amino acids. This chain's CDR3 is CASSLSALAGSYEQYF. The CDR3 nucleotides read TGTGCCAGCAGCTTATCTGCACTAGCGGGAAGCTACGAGCAGTACTTC.

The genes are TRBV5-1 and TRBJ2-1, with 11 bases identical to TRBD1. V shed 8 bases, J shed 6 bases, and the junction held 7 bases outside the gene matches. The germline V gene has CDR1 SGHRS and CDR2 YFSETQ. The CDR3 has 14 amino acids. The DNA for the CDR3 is TGCGCCAGTGGGACAGGGGGTACAGCCAATGAGCAGTTCTTC. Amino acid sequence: CASGTGGTANEQFF. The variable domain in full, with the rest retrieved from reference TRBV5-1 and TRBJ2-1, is KAGVTQTPRYLIKTRGQQVTLSCSPISGHRSVSWYQQTPGQGLQFLFEYFSETQRNKGNFPGRFSGRQFSNSRSEMNVSTLELGDSALYLCASGTGGTANEQFFGPGTRLTVL.

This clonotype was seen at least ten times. In nucleotides, the CDR3 is TGCAGTGCTAGATCGGGACTAGCGGTAACCACAGATACGCAGTATTTT. Its translation is CSARSGLAVTTDTQYF. This chain links TRBV20-1 with TRBJ2-3, with 11 nucleotides matching TRBD2. CDR1 is DFQATT, CDR2 SNEGSKA, per germline (reference sequence). This CDR3 comprises 16 residues. V was pared by 2 bases and J by 2 bases, with 6 bases of the junction left unmatched.

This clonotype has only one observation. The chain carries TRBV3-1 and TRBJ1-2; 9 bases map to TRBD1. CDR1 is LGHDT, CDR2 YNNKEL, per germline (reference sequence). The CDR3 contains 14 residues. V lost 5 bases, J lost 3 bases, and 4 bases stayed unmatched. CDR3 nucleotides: TGTGCCAGCAGCAGACAGGGGGTCGACTATGGCTACACCTTC. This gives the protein CASSRQGVDYGYTF.